These 19 T cell receptor beta chains share one sample of origin, sequenced in a study of cytomegalovirus exposure and HLA in healthy donors. Clones were read by immunoSEQ multiplex PCR, and TCRdb kept only the in-frame ones, dropping some. The data contain about 220,000 clones, approximately 88% of them singletons. The sequenced sample consisted of PBMCs. These receptors all come from a woman in her twenties or thirties in good health and CMV-seropositive.

V and J are TRBV28 and TRBJ2-3; 8 nucleotides match TRBD2. V was pared by 7 bases and J by 3 bases, with 12 bases of the junction left unmatched. The CDR3 is 16 residues long. The germline V gene encodes CDR1 MDHEN and CDR2 SYDVKM. The CDR3 spells CASTSGGTSITDTQYF. CDR3 in DNA: TGTGCCAGCACCTCAGGTGGGACTAGTATTACAGATACGCAGTATTTT.

The genes are TRBV29-1 and TRBJ2-7; a weak D match, TRBD1 (5 bases). V was cut by 2 bases and J by 6 bases, with 14 bases left in between. Germline lookup yields CDR1 SQVTM and CDR2 ANQGSEA. The CDR3 totals 13 residues. DNA of the CDR3: TGCAGCGTTGAAAAGACAGAAGCTGGCGAGCAGTACTTC. Its translation: CSVEKTEAGEQYF.

This chain uses TRBV4-2 with TRBJ2-5; the D call may be TRBD1 or TRBD2 (5 bases each). CDR1 LGHNA and CDR2 YNFKEQ come from the germline V gene. The CDR3 loop spans 13 amino acids. V dropped 4 bases and J dropped 4 bases, with 10 bases sitting between them. Here the CDR3 DNA reads TGTGCCAGCAGCCCTGGGACCTTAGAGACCCAGTACTTC. It encodes CASSPGTLETQYF.

V and J are TRBV4-1 and TRBJ2-5; D ambiguous. Germline assignment: CDR1 MGHRA and CDR2 YSYEKL. This CDR3 contains 15 residues. Trimming cost V 0 bases and J 2 bases, with 10 bases left between them. CDR3: CASSQDGTAQETQYF. The CDR3 nucleotides read TGCGCCAGCAGCCAAGATGGAACGGCTCAAGAGACCCAGTACTTC.

The J gene is TRBJ2-5, the V gene TRBV30, with a tentative D call TRBD2 (6 bases). Trimming cost V 1 base and J 0 bases, with 15 bases left between them. CDR3 length: 16 residues. CDR1 and CDR2 from the germline V gene are GTSNPN and SVGIG (reference sequence). The CDR3 DNA follows: TGTGCCTGGAGTGAACCGGGACTCCCGTACCAAGAGACCCAGTACTTC. Amino acid sequence: CAWSEPGLPYQETQYF.

In the case of this clone: Within the sample, other DNA sequences also encode this same CDR3. This chain uses TRBV30 with TRBJ1-1; no definite D call. From germline, CDR1 is GTSNPN and CDR2 SVGIG (reference sequence). The CDR3 totals 11 residues. V gave up 0 bases and J gave up 4 bases, with 3 bases separating them. CDR3 sequence: CAWSVGTEAFF. The CDR3 DNA is TGTGCCTGGAGTGTGGGCACTGAAGCTTTCTTT.

The chain joins TRBV27 to TRBJ2-7; D not certain. Germline assignment: CDR1 MNHEY and CDR2 SMNVEV (reference sequence). V dropped 4 bases and J dropped 5 bases, with 6 bases sitting between them. CDR3 length: 11 amino acids. The CDR3: CASSSRDEQYF. CDR3 bases: TGTGCCAGCAGTTCCCGGGACGAGCAGTACTTC.

This clone was counted a few times. V gene TRBV15 combines with J gene TRBJ2-1; D gene unclear. With 0 bases removed from V and 6 bases from J, the gap between germline ends came to 6 bases. This CDR3 comprises 13 residues. Looked up from germline, CDR1 is LNHNV and CDR2 is YYDKDF (reference sequence). In DNA form, the CDR3 reads TGTGCCACCAGCAGAGATTACACCAATGAGCAGTTCTTC. This codes for CATSRDYTNEQFF. Based on the CDR3 plus reference TRBV15 and TRBJ2-1, the full variable domain is DAMVIQNPRYQVTQFGKPVTLSCSQTLNHNVMYWYQQKSSQAPKLLFHYYDKDFNNEADTPDNFQSRRPNTSFCFLDIRSPGLGDTAMYLCATSRDYTNEQFFGPGTRLTVL.

The chain has TRBV11-2 and TRBJ2-1; D unresolved. Between the trimmed V and J ends, which lost 5 bases and 15 bases, there was a span of 29 bases. The V gene's germline CDR1 is SGHAT and CDR2 FQNNGV. This CDR3 has 16 amino acids. In nucleotides, the CDR3 is TGTGCCAGCAGCCCCGTCGACGTACGACATTCCCAAAGTCGGTTCTTC. This codes for CASSPVDVRHSQSRFF.

The chain couples TRBV29-1 to TRBJ2-5; perhaps TRBD1 as D (6 bases). V lost 8 bases and J 0 bases, leaving 10 bases between the germline ends. CDR3 size: 12 residues. The germline CDR1 and CDR2 sequences are SQVTM and ANQGSEA. CDR3 bases: TGCAGCTGTGGACAGTACCAAGAGACCCAGTACTTC. Residues: CSCGQYQETQYF.

V is TRBV11-3 and J is TRBJ2-7; 10 nucleotides agree with TRBD1. This CDR3 is 15 amino acids long. Germline-derived CDR1 and CDR2 are SGHNT and YENEEA. J gave up 5 bases and V 5 bases, and 9 bases lay outside the gene matches. CDR3 amino acids: CASSLRTGGGDEQYF. In nucleotides, the CDR3 is TGTGCCAGCAGCCTGAGGACAGGGGGAGGGGACGAGCAGTACTTC.

The chain carries TRBV25-1 and TRBJ2-7; 11 nucleotides agree with TRBD1. The germline CDR1 and CDR2 sequences are MGHDK and SYGVNS. V shed 6 bases and J 2 bases; nucleotides not matched to a gene: 0. The CDR3 has 13 amino acids. This chain's CDR3 is CASRDRGPYEQYF. The CDR3 DNA follows: TGTGCCAGCAGGGACAGGGGGCCCTACGAGCAGTACTTC.

The chain couples TRBV5-6 to TRBJ2-7; D not certain. The CDR3 is made up of 15 amino acids. Looked up from germline, CDR1 is SGHDT and CDR2 is YYEEEE. Trimming removed 1 base from V and 3 bases from J, with 14 bases in between. The CDR3: CASSLYFGSFYEQYF. Here the CDR3 DNA reads TGTGCCAGCAGCTTGTATTTTGGCAGTTTCTACGAGCAGTACTTC.

This chain connects TRBV30 to TRBJ2-7; 7 bases line up with TRBD2. This CDR3 spans 14 amino acids. The junction had 4 bases not matched to a gene; V was cut back by 0 bases and J by 2 bases. Germline CDR1 reads GTSNPN; CDR2 reads SVGIG (reference sequence). The CDR3 region is CAWSVPAGAYEQYF. The CDR3 DNA reads as TGTGCCTGGAGTGTGCCCGCGGGAGCCTACGAGCAGTACTTC.

This chain links TRBV2 with TRBJ1-2, with no clear D. V lost 4 bases, J lost 3 bases, and 6 bases lay in between. CDR3 length: 12 amino acids. Per the germline V gene, CDR1 is SNHLY and CDR2 is FYNNEI. Here the CDR3 DNA reads TGTGCCAGCAGTGGGACCTACTATGGCTACACCTTC. Residues: CASSGTYYGYTF.

The rearrangement links TRBV13 to TRBJ1-1; 7 nucleotides line up with TRBD1. Trimming cost V 0 bases and J 1 base; bases outside gene matches: 8. The V gene's germline CDR1 is PRHDT and CDR2 FYEKMQ (reference sequence). This CDR3 is 17 amino acids long. The chain's CDR3 is CASSLGFLTGKNTEAFF. The CDR3 nucleotides read TGTGCCAGCAGCTTAGGCTTTCTGACAGGGAAGAACACTGAAGCTTTCTTT.

The chain combines TRBV30 with TRBJ1-5; perhaps TRBD1 as D (6 bases). The CDR3 extends over 13 amino acids. The germline V gene encodes CDR1 GTSNPN and CDR2 SVGIG (reference sequence). Deletions cut 7 bases from V and 5 bases from J, with 15 bases between. Here the CDR3 reads CASSGDPDQPQHF. Written as DNA, the CDR3 is TGTGCCTCTTCAGGGGACCCCGATCAGCCCCAGCATTTT.

The V gene is TRBV5-4, the J gene TRBJ2-5; D is undetermined. V was clipped by 2 bases and J by 4 bases, with 12 bases between them. Per the germline V gene, CDR1 is SGHNT and CDR2 is YYREEE (reference sequence). This CDR3 contains 14 residues. The CDR3 spells CASSLDLSGETQYF. The CDR3 DNA sequence: TGTGCCAGCAGCTTAGATCTGTCGGGAGAGACCCAGTACTTC.

The genes are TRBV7-9 and TRBJ2-1, with 12 bases that match TRBD1. The germline gives CDR1 SEHNR, CDR2 FQNEAQ (reference sequence). This CDR3 comprises 15 residues. Trimming at V came to 5 bases and at J to 6 bases, leaving 5 bases not matched to a gene. The CDR3 region is CASSGGTGGINEQFF. The CDR3 nucleotides read TGTGCCAGCAGCGGGGGGACAGGGGGCATCAATGAGCAGTTCTTC.